This TCR beta chain was obtained from a study of CD8 T cells in ankylosing spondylitis. Overall study results and limits: From matched ankylosing spondylitis synovial fluid, disease-linked clones were reportedly recovered at significantly enriched levels. Disease-linked clones had a CD8+ phenotype and relatively low frequency in peripheral blood.

It was by quantitative 5'-RACE with molecular barcodes that TCR beta libraries were made. TCRdb re-analysed the 5' RACE reads in MiXCR, keeping a single row per CDR3 protein. Here the sample spans 15,000 or so distinct CDR3 sequences, 8% to 9% being singletons. This clonotype was found many times. Its matching antigen is unknown. Germline loops: CDR1 MNHEY, CDR2 SVGEGT. The V end was cut by 0 bases, the J end by 10 bases, with 15 bases between. The CDR3 consists of 14 residues. The specimen sequenced was blood. The sequence came from a male donor with ankylosing spondylitis or in good health (not recorded which). The chain has TRBV6-2 or TRBV6-3 and TRBJ2-5, with D perhaps matching TRBD1 (6 bases). This CDR3 reads CASSYSGGTRDQYF. CDR3 nucleotide sequence: TGTGCCAGCAGTTACTCAGGGGGAACAAGAGACCAGTACTTC.